This T cell receptor beta chain is from a study of early T cells in non-severe SARS-CoV-2 infection. This clonotype was detected only a few times. CDR1 and CDR2 from the germline V gene are SEHNR and FQNEAQ (reference sequence). This CDR3 spans 16 amino acids. The V end was cut by 6 bases, the J end by 2 bases, with 18 bases between. TCRdb re-derived calls from the 5' RACE reads in MiXCR, one entry per CDR3 protein. The sample contains tens of thousands of distinct CDR3 sequences, roughly a tenth of which appear only once. The genes are TRBV7-9 and TRBJ2-3, with TRBD1 as a possible D gene (5 bases). The TCR originated in an adult who was a healthcare worker with PCR-confirmed SARS-CoV-2 infection or an uninfected control (not recorded which). Sequencing used whole blood. The CDR3 reads CASRPTTGADTDTQYF. The CDR3 DNA reads as TGTGCCAGCAGACCAACCACAGGAGCCGACACAGATACGCAGTATTTT.